A few counts support the clone carrying this TCR beta chain. What it binds is not known. 5'RACE template switching generated TCR cDNA, adding a universal primer site and UMIs. TCRdb independently ran MiXCR on the 5' RACE reads; one entry per CDR3 protein. This sample has some 340,000 distinct CDR3 sequences; roughly a tenth occur once, and the top ten carry about 3.3%. The record originates from a study of T cells after yellow fever vaccination. Study summary: SMART-Seq v4 Ultra Low Input served to prepare low-cell-number fractions.

The study's findings and limits: There was a small share of clonotypes that showed up in both the CD4 and CD8 compartments. A large majority of primary-vaccination clones showed up again after the booster (roughly 96% CD4, 88% CD8).

The TCR was taken from a man younger than 30 who received the YFV17D yellow fever vaccine. The input for sequencing was CD4+ T cells sorted from PBMCs, taken 45 days after the yellow fever booster vaccination.

Written as DNA, the CDR3 is TGTGCCAGCAGTCGGGCCCCGAGAGGGGAGCAGTTCTTC. It encodes CASSRAPRGEQFF. The V call is TRBV11-3, the J call TRBJ2-1; tentatively, D is TRBD2 (5 bases). The CDR3 totals 13 residues. Germline loops: CDR1 SGHNT, CDR2 YENEEA. Between the trimmed V and J ends, which lost 6 bases and 10 bases, there was a span of 16 bases.